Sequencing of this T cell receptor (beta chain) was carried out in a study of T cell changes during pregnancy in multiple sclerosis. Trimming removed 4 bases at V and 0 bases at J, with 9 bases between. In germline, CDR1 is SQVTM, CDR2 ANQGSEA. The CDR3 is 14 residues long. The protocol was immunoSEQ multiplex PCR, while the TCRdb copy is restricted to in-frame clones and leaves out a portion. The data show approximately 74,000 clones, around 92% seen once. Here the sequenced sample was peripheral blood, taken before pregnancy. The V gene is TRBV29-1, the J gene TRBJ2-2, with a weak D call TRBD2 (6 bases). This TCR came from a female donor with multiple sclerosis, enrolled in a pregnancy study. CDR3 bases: TGCAGCGTTGTCGGGGGAGCGAACACCGGGGAGCTGTTTTTT. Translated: CSVVGGANTGELFF.